The 17 T cell receptor beta chains listed next were all sequenced from one sample in a study of shared clonotypes between healthy human individuals. Only in-frame clones appear in the TCRdb table, and some are missing; sequencing was by immunoSEQ multiplex PCR. The repertoire holds approximately 1.9 million clones, 80% to 95% seen once, with approximately 1.7% in the top ten. Naive CD8 cells comprised CD45RO-negative, CCR7-positively selected cells, excluding terminally differentiated effector memory CD45RA+ cells. Material: naive CD8+ T cells from PBMCs. The receptors stem from a man aged 18 to 30 in good health. Some clones in this sample may be carry-over from other donors' samples.

The CDR3 reads CAWSVSTYGELFF. The CDR3 coding sequence is TGTGCCTGGAGTGTATCCACCTATGGTGAACTGTTTTTT. The V and J genes are TRBV30 and TRBJ1-4; the D is unclear. Trimming removed 0 bases at V and 12 bases at J, with 14 bases between. The CDR3 runs to 13 residues. Germline V gives CDR1 GTSNPN, CDR2 SVGIG (reference sequence).

The J gene is TRBJ2-7, the V gene TRBV7-9; tentative D call: TRBD1 (6 bases). V was clipped by 3 bases and J by 0 bases, with 18 bases between them. The length of the CDR3 is 17 residues. Germline V gene lookup returns CDR1 SEHNR and CDR2 FQNEAQ (reference sequence). Here the CDR3 reads CASSFFTGTSSSYEQYF. CDR3 bases: TGTGCCAGCAGCTTCTTTACCGGGACATCGAGCTCCTACGAGCAGTACTTC.

V is TRBV6-1 and J is TRBJ2-2; no clear D. V lost 4 bases to trimming and J lost 2 bases, with 23 bases between them. Germline lookup yields CDR1 MNHNS and CDR2 SASEGT. The CDR3 has 19 amino acids. This CDR3 is CASSVRKGGRAANTGELFF. CDR3 DNA: TGTGCCAGCAGTGTTCGTAAAGGTGGTCGGGCGGCCAACACCGGGGAGCTGTTTTTT.

This clone was counted between two and nine times. The V and J genes are TRBV11-2 and TRBJ1-1, with TRBD1 as a possible D gene (6 bases). CDR3 length equals 15 residues. Germline V CDR1 and CDR2: SGHAT, FQNNGV. Between the trimmed V and J ends, which lost 3 bases and 5 bases, there was a span of 16 bases. The CDR3 region has the DNA TGTGCCAGCAGCTTTTTCCTGGGAGGGGGTACTGAAGCTTTCTTT. This sequence encodes CASSFFLGGGTEAFF.

The CDR3 DNA is TGTGCCAGCAGCCCCCACGGTGGGTCTGAAAAACTGTTTTTT. Amino acids: CASSPHGGSEKLFF. The rearrangement links TRBV11-2 to TRBJ1-4, with no clear D. CDR1 and CDR2 (germline): SGHAT, FQNNGV. The ends were cut back, 5 bases at V and 7 bases at J, with 14 bases in the middle. The CDR3 totals 14 residues.

This clone was observed once. The CDR3: CASSFGGRGVNSPLHF. The CDR3 coding sequence is TGTGCCAGCAGCTTCGGGGGTCGGGGGGTTAATTCACCCCTCCACTTT. The chain uses TRBV5-4 and TRBJ1-6; weak D call: TRBD1 (5 bases). CDR3 length: 16 residues. The V gene lost 2 bases and the J gene lost 6 bases, with 15 bases spanning the gap. Looked up from germline, CDR1 is SGHNT and CDR2 is YYREEE (reference sequence).

This sequence joins TRBV4-3 and TRBJ2-3; 12 bases agree with TRBD2. The ends lost 0 bases at V and 8 bases at J; junction bases unmatched: 9. Per germline, CDR1 LGHNA and CDR2 YSLEER. The CDR3 extends over 17 amino acids. DNA of the CDR3: TGCGCCAGCAGCCAAGATAGGTCTAGCGGGAGGGGGGGTACGCAGTATTTT. Translated, it gives CASSQDRSSGRGGTQYF.

This chain links TRBV27 with TRBJ1-5, with TRBD1 matching 7 bases. Unmatched junction bases numbered 9, after V lost 5 bases and J lost 2 bases. This CDR3 contains 16 residues. Germline V gene data show CDR1 as MNHEY and CDR2 as SMNVEV (reference sequence). The CDR3 here is CASSPRQGSGNQPQHF. CDR3 coding DNA: TGTGCCAGCAGTCCTCGACAGGGTTCGGGCAATCAGCCCCAGCATTTT.

This clone occurred once. The sample contains more than one DNA sequence encoding this CDR3. This chain joins TRBV27 and TRBJ2-1; D is perhaps TRBD1 (6 bases). The V gene's germline CDR1 is MNHEY and CDR2 SMNVEV (reference sequence). Trimming removed 0 bases from V and 4 bases from J, with 10 bases in between. The CDR3 extends over 15 amino acids. The CDR3 is CASSLSGGPYNEQFF. CDR3 DNA sequence: TGTGCCAGCAGTTTATCAGGGGGACCTTACAATGAGCAGTTCTTC.

V is TRBV15 and J is TRBJ1-5; 7 bases fit TRBD1. V shed 5 bases, J shed 4 bases, and the junction held 8 bases outside the gene matches. The CDR3 sequence is 15 residues long. Germline loops: CDR1 LNHNV, CDR2 YYDKDF (reference sequence). The CDR3 loop reads CATSPDRALNQPQHF. In DNA, the CDR3 is TGTGCCACCAGCCCCGACAGGGCCCTAAATCAGCCCCAGCATTTT.

V and J are TRBV28 and TRBJ2-1; D not certain. Germline V lookup: CDR1 MDHEN, CDR2 SYDVKM. The CDR3 spans 15 residues. The V end was cut by 6 bases, the J end by 0 bases, with 12 bases between. CDR3 nucleotides: TGTGCCAGCAGCACTCCGGAAACCTCCTACAATGAGCAGTTCTTC. Residues: CASSTPETSYNEQFF.

The V call is TRBV2, the J call TRBJ2-1; 9 bases fit TRBD2. Trimming at V came to 0 bases and at J to 3 bases, leaving 9 bases not matched to a gene. CDR3 length: 18 residues. Per the germline V gene, CDR1 is SNHLY and CDR2 is FYNNEI. The CDR3 here is CASSEAPTPSGVYNEQFF. CDR3 nucleotide sequence: TGTGCCAGCAGTGAAGCGCCGACCCCTAGCGGGGTCTACAATGAGCAGTTCTTC.

This chain links TRBV30 with TRBJ1-1; 9 nucleotides line up with TRBD1. The CDR3 covers 16 residues. The germline V gene has CDR1 GTSNPN and CDR2 SVGIG (reference sequence). V was pared by 4 bases and J by 7 bases, with 16 bases of the junction left unmatched. CDR3 residues: CAWNVGTGFGAREAFF. CDR3 bases: TGTGCCTGGAATGTCGGGACAGGGTTTGGGGCTCGTGAAGCTTTCTTT.

The chain is built from TRBV9 and TRBJ2-1; D perhaps matches TRBD2 (6 bases). The CDR3 contains 16 residues. Germline CDR1 SGDLS, CDR2 YYNGEE. Trimming pared 4 bases from V and 0 bases from J, leaving 14 bases between. The DNA of the CDR3 is TGTGCCAGCAGCTCATACGGGAGAAACTCCTACAATGAGCAGTTCTTC. This sequence encodes CASSSYGRNSYNEQFF. The variable domain in full, completed from reference TRBV9 and TRBJ2-1, reads DSGVTQTPKHLITATGQRVTLRCSPRSGDLSVYWYQQSLDQGLQFLIQYYNGEERAKGNILERFSAQQFPDLHSELNLSSLELGDSALYFCASSSYGRNSYNEQFFGPGTRLTVL.

V and J are TRBV15 and TRBJ2-7, with 7 nucleotides matching TRBD2. The CDR3 runs to 16 residues. The germline CDR1 and CDR2 sequences are LNHNV and YYDKDF (reference sequence). Trimming at V came to 0 bases and at J to 2 bases, leaving 7 bases not matched to a gene. The CDR3 DNA follows: TGTGCCACCAGCAGAGATATGGAGGGAGGGACCTACGAGCAGTACTTC. It codes for CATSRDMEGGTYEQYF.

The chain carries TRBV27 and TRBJ2-1; 8 nucleotides line up with TRBD2. CDR1 MNHEY and CDR2 SMNVEV come from the germline V gene (reference sequence). J lost 9 bases, V lost 7 bases, and 8 bases had no gene match. This CDR3 has 13 amino acids. Here the CDR3 DNA reads TGTGCCAGCACCATAGGACTAGCCGGTGAGCAGTTCTTC. Translation gives CASTIGLAGEQFF.

This chain connects TRBV28 to TRBJ2-7, with D possibly TRBD2 on 6 matching bases. The V and J ends lost 11 bases and 4 bases respectively, with 18 bases between them. CDR1 is MDHEN and CDR2 is SYDVKM in the germline V gene. CDR3 length: 13 amino acids. In DNA form, the CDR3 reads TGTGCCGTTGGGCGGGATCTACTGTACGAGCAGTACTTC. The encoded protein is CAVGRDLLYEQYF. Full variable domain (outside the CDR3, taken from reference TRBV28 and TRBJ2-7): DVKVTQSSRYLVKRTGEKVFLECVQDMDHENMFWYRQDPGLGLRLIYFSYDVKMKEKGDIPEGYSVSREKKERFSLILESASTNQTSMYLCAVGRDLLYEQYFGPGTRLTVT.